Listed here are 25 T cell receptor beta chains from one sample, sequenced in a study of lymphopenia after photon versus proton radiotherapy. Data came from immunoSEQ multiplex PCR; TCRdb stores just in-frame clones and leaves some out. The repertoire holds 150,000 to 200,000 clones, with roughly nine tenths as singletons. The material was peripheral blood, obtained from a patient treated with photon-based radiotherapy. These receptors all come from a man aged 45 to 65 with gastric cancer.

This clone was counted between two and nine times. V and J are TRBV14 and TRBJ2-3; 8 bases align to TRBD1. Germline-derived CDR1 and CDR2 are SGHDN and FVKESK. The V and J ends lost 0 bases and 2 bases, in that order; junction bases with no gene match: 4. The CDR3 spans 16 residues. CDR3 amino acids: CASSQDRGLITDTQYF. CDR3 DNA: TGTGCCAGCAGCCAAGACAGGGGGCTAATCACAGATACGCAGTATTTT. The variable domain in full, with the rest retrieved from reference TRBV14 and TRBJ2-3, is EAGVTQFPSHSVIEKGQTVTLRCDPISGHDNLYWYRRVMGKEIKFLLHFVKESKQDESGMPNNRFLAERTGGTYSTLKVQPAELEDSGVYFCASSQDRGLITDTQYFGPGTRLTVL.

The chain employs TRBV7-3 and TRBJ2-7; D possibly uses TRBD1 or TRBD2 (8 bases each). Germline V lookup: CDR1 SGHTA, CDR2 FQGTGA. The CDR3 is 15 amino acids. Trimming removed 5 bases at V and 2 bases at J, with 16 bases between. CDR3: CASSPGGTGTYEQYF. CDR3 sequence (DNA): TGTGCCAGCAGCCCGGGGGGGACAGGTACCTACGAGCAGTACTTC.

V gene TRBV5-4 combines with J gene TRBJ1-1; tentative D call: TRBD1 (5 bases). Per germline, CDR1 SGHNT and CDR2 YYREEE (reference sequence). This CDR3 has 12 amino acids. V lost 7 bases and J lost 5, with 12 bases in between. CDR3 residues: CASGREGTEAFF. The DNA for the CDR3 is TGTGCCAGCGGGAGGGAGGGGACTGAAGCTTTCTTT.

The chain employs TRBV5-1 and TRBJ2-6, with 7 bases matching TRBD2. Trimming took 5 bases from V and 3 from J; bases not matched to a gene: 5. Germline CDR1 and CDR2: SGHRS and YFSETQ. This CDR3 contains 15 residues. The CDR3 loop is CASRREFIGANVLTF. In nucleotides, the CDR3 is TGCGCCAGCAGGCGGGAGTTTATTGGGGCCAACGTCCTGACTTTC.

CDR3 nucleotide sequence: TGCGCCAGCAGCCAAGATCCGAGCGGGAGAGGATCCGGGGAGCTGTTTTTT. It translates to CASSQDPSGRGSGELFF. V is TRBV4-3 and J is TRBJ2-2; 8 bases are shared with TRBD2. The length of the CDR3 is 17 residues. V lost 0 bases and J lost 6; bases outside the gene matches: 9. Germline V gives CDR1 LGHNA, CDR2 YSLEER.

The chain uses TRBV30 and TRBJ1-4, with D perhaps TRBD1 (5 bases). CDR1 is GTSNPN and CDR2 is SVGIG in the germline V gene (reference sequence). The CDR3 contains 13 residues. V lost 2 bases and J 5 bases, leaving 9 bases between the germline ends. CDR3 sequence: CAWSSGGNEKLFF. The CDR3 DNA is TGTGCCTGGAGTTCGGGGGGGAATGAAAAACTGTTTTTT.

The J gene is TRBJ2-7, the V gene TRBV6-5; 9 bases map to TRBD2. CDR1 and CDR2 (germline): MNHEY, SVGAGI. The CDR3 covers 15 residues. V lost 1 base to trimming and J lost 2 bases; unmatched junction nucleotides: 3. The CDR3: CASSYFPSGAYEQYF. As DNA, the CDR3 is TGTGCCAGCAGTTACTTCCCTAGCGGGGCCTACGAGCAGTACTTC.

The genes are TRBV6-6 and TRBJ1-1; the match to TRBD1 covers 7 bases. The V segment lost 0 bases and the J segment 4 bases; nucleotides outside the gene matches: 5. CDR3 length equals 15 residues. The V gene's germline CDR1 is MNHNY and CDR2 SVGAGI (reference sequence). CDR3 amino acids: CASSYSTGQSTEAFF. The CDR3, as DNA: TGTGCCAGCAGTTACTCGACGGGACAGAGCACTGAAGCTTTCTTT.

The V call is TRBV18, the J call TRBJ2-2; tentatively, D is TRBD1 (5 bases). Per germline, CDR1 KGHSH and CDR2 LQKENI. The CDR3 loop spans 16 amino acids. V lost 6 bases, J lost 0 bases, and 14 bases lay in between. CDR3 loop: CASSRARAPNTGELFF. The CDR3 DNA reads as TGTGCCAGCTCGAGAGCCAGGGCACCGAACACCGGGGAGCTGTTTTTT.

The rearrangement joins TRBV18 to TRBJ1-1; 9 bases fit TRBD1. Germline trimming cut 0 bases from V and 0 bases from J; bases unmatched to any gene: 2. CDR3 length: 16 amino acids. Germline V CDR1 and CDR2: KGHSH, LQKENI. The CDR3 DNA follows: TGTGCCAGCTCACCACCGGACAGGGGTATGAACACTGAAGCTTTCTTT. Amino acid sequence: CASSPPDRGMNTEAFF.

The V gene is TRBV12-5, the J gene TRBJ2-5; D remains ambiguous. Germline-derived CDR1 and CDR2 are LGHNT and FRNRAP. The length of the CDR3 is 15 residues. Trimming cost V 0 bases and J 7 bases, with 15 bases left between them. The CDR3 sequence is CASGLVRTNSGTQYF. For the CDR3, the DNA is TGTGCTAGTGGTTTGGTACGAACTAACAGTGGGACCCAGTACTTC.

The gene calls are TRBV2 and TRBJ2-2; D gene unclear. Trimming stripped 7 bases from V and 2 bases from J, with 11 bases between. Per the germline V gene, CDR1 is SNHLY and CDR2 is FYNNEI. The CDR3 contains 14 residues. The CDR3 bases are TGTGCCAGCATGAAGGGCCCCAACACCGGGGAGCTGTTTTTT. It translates to CASMKGPNTGELFF.

The V and J genes are TRBV28 and TRBJ2-1; no reliable D call. Looked up from germline, CDR1 is MDHEN and CDR2 is SYDVKM. V was trimmed by 6 bases and J by 0 bases, leaving 12 bases between them. There are 15 residues in the CDR3. The CDR3 bases are TGTGCCAGCAGACTATACTGGAACTCCTACAATGAGCAGTTCTTC. Translating it yields CASRLYWNSYNEQFF.

For this clone: The sample holds other DNA sequences that translate to the same CDR3. The J gene is TRBJ1-5, the V gene TRBV7-9, with no clear D. Trimming pared 1 base from V and 5 bases from J, leaving 6 bases between. This CDR3 contains 13 residues. Germline assignment: CDR1 SEHNR and CDR2 FQNEAQ (reference sequence). In DNA form, the CDR3 reads TGTGCCAGCAGCTTAGGGAGGGATCAGCCCCAGCATTTT. Residues: CASSLGRDQPQHF.

The J gene is TRBJ1-2, the V gene TRBV27, with D hard to call. The germline V gene encodes CDR1 MNHEY and CDR2 SMNVEV (reference sequence). This CDR3 spans 15 amino acids. V gave up 6 bases and J gave up 3 bases, with 17 bases separating them. CDR3 bases: TGTGCCAGCAGCTTGGAGCCCTCCGGGTACTATGGCTACACCTTC. It encodes CASSLEPSGYYGYTF.

The J gene is TRBJ1-5, the V gene TRBV6-1, with a tentative D call TRBD1 (6 bases). The V and J ends lost 4 bases and 5 bases respectively, with 15 bases between them. There are 15 residues in the CDR3. Germline CDR1 and CDR2: MNHNS and SASEGT. CDR3: CASSGRTAGDQPQHF. The DNA for the CDR3 is TGTGCCAGCAGTGGGCGGACAGCTGGTGATCAGCCCCAGCATTTT.

V usage is TRBV28 and J usage is TRBJ1-1, with no clear D. Germline V gene data show CDR1 as MDHEN and CDR2 as SYDVKM. This CDR3 region has 13 residues. Trimming took off 10 bases at V and 1 base at J, with 13 bases between the two ends. CDR3 in amino acids: CAIGASWNTEAFF. The CDR3 nucleotides read TGTGCCATCGGTGCTTCTTGGAACACTGAAGCTTTCTTT.

CDR3 sequence: CASSLAGTGGPSIGYEQYF. Written as DNA, the CDR3 is TGCGCCAGCAGCTTGGCCGGGACAGGGGGTCCCTCGATTGGCTACGAGCAGTACTTC. The chain recombines TRBV5-1 with TRBJ2-7, with 11 positions matching TRBD1. Unmatched junction bases numbered 14, after V lost 0 bases and J lost 3 bases. Germline V gives CDR1 SGHRS, CDR2 YFSETQ. This CDR3 contains 19 residues.

The chain carries TRBV6-4 and TRBJ1-2; 7 bases align to TRBD1. Germline CDR1 reads MRHNA; CDR2 reads SNTAGT. J lost 8 bases, V lost 6 bases, and 12 bases had no gene match. The CDR3 is 14 residues long. The CDR3 bases are TGTGCCAGCAGCGAGGGGGCAGATGAAAAAGGCTACACCTTC. Amino acids: CASSEGADEKGYTF.

This chain links TRBV10-3 with TRBJ2-7; no clear D. The germline V gene has CDR1 ENHRY and CDR2 SYGVKD. The length of the CDR3 is 13 residues. The V end was cut by 2 bases, the J end by 0 bases, with 5 bases between. The CDR3 sequence: CAISEDNSYEQYF. CDR3 coding DNA: TGTGCCATCAGTGAGGACAACTCCTACGAGCAGTACTTC.

The J gene is TRBJ2-7, the V gene TRBV13; the match to TRBD1 covers 10 bases. The CDR3 covers 15 residues. Germline V CDR1 and CDR2: PRHDT, FYEKMQ (reference sequence). J gave up 5 bases and V 4 bases, and 8 bases lay outside the gene matches. CDR3 bases: TGTGCCAGCAGCTCAACCGGGACAGGGGAAAACGAGCAGTACTTC. Translated: CASSSTGTGENEQYF.

CDR3 in amino acids: CASSSSNVGNTEAFF. The CDR3 region has the DNA TGCGCCAGCAGCTCCTCAAACGTGGGGAACACTGAAGCTTTCTTT. The chain recombines TRBV5-1 with TRBJ1-1; D ambiguous. Germline-derived CDR1 and CDR2 are SGHRS and YFSETQ. V lost 3 bases, J lost 1 base, and 13 bases lay in between. This CDR3 spans 15 amino acids.

The chain recombines TRBV7-9 with TRBJ2-1; 7 bases are shared with TRBD1. Germline CDR1 reads SEHNR; CDR2 reads FQNEAQ (reference sequence). The CDR3 contains 15 residues. The V and J ends lost 4 bases and 2 bases, in that order; junction bases with no gene match: 5. The CDR3 region is CASSSGQRPYNEQFF. The DNA for the CDR3 is TGTGCCAGCAGCTCGGGACAGCGTCCCTACAATGAGCAGTTCTTC.

With respect to this clone: The junction does not match germline at one end; this may be a read error. V and J are TRBV28 and TRBJ1-5; D is uncertain. The CDR3 has 13 amino acids. Germline values: CDR1 MDHEN, CDR2 SYDVKM. The DNA of the CDR3 is TGTGCCAGCAGTTTAGTAAAAGGCCATCCCCCGCTTTTT. This sequence encodes CASSLVKGHPPLF.

This clone was seen a few times. In DNA form, the CDR3 reads TGTGCCAGCAGCACTACCCCCAGTGTTAACTATGGCTACACCTTC. Encoded protein: CASSTTPSVNYGYTF. The chain couples TRBV9 to TRBJ1-2; no definite D call. CDR3 length: 15 residues. Germline loops: CDR1 SGDLS, CDR2 YYNGEE. The V end was cut by 4 bases, the J end by 1 base, with 14 bases between.